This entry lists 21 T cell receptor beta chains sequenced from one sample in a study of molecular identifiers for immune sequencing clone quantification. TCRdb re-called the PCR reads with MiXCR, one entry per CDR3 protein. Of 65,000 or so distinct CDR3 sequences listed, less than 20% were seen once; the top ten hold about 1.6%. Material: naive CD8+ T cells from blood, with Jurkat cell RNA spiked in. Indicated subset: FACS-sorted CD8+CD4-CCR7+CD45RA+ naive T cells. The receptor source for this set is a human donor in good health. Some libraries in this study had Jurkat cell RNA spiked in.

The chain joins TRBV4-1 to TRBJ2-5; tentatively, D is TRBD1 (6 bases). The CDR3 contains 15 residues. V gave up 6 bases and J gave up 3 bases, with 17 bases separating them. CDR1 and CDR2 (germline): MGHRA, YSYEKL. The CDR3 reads CASRRVGQLKETQYF. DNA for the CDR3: TGCGCCAGCAGACGAGTAGGACAGCTAAAAGAGACCCAGTACTTC.

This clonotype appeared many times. The CDR3: CASSSNPLVYEQFF. CDR3 DNA sequence: TGTGCCAGCAGCTCAAACCCACTAGTCTATGAGCAGTTCTTC. The J gene is TRBJ2-1, the V gene TRBV7-8, with D perhaps matching TRBD2 (5 bases). The ends were cut back, 4 bases at V and 8 bases at J, with 15 bases in the middle. This CDR3 is 14 amino acids long. In germline, CDR1 is SGHVS, CDR2 FQNEAQ.

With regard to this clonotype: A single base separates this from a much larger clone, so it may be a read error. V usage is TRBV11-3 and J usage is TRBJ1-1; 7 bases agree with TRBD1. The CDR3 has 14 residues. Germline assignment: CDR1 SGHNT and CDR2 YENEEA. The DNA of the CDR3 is TGTGCCAGCAGCCCAGGGGGGGAGGGCACTGGAGCTTTCTTT. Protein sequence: CASSPGGEGTGAFF.

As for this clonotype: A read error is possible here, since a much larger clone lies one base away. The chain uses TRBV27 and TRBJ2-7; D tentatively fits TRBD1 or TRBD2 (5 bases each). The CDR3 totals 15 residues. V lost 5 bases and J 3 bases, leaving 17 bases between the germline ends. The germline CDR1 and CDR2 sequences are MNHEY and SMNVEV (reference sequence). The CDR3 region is CASSLFPGTVYEQYF. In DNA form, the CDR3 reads TGTGCCAGCAGTCTTTTCCCAGGGACGGTCTACGAGCAGTACTTC.

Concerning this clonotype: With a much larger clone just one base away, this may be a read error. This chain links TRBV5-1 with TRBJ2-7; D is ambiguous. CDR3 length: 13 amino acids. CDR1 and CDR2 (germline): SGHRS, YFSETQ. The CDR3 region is CASGLVSLSEQYF. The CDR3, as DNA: TGCGCCAGCGGCTTGGTTAGTCTTTCCGAGCAGTACTTC.

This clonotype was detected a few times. The CDR3, as DNA: TGTGCCATCTCTCAGGGGACTAATGAAAAACTGTTTTTT. This encodes CAISQGTNEKLFF. The chain links TRBV15 to TRBJ1-4; D might be TRBD1 (6 bases). The CDR3 length is 13 residues. V lost 10 bases and J lost 2, with 11 bases in between. Germline-derived CDR1 and CDR2 are LNHNV and YYDKDF (reference sequence).

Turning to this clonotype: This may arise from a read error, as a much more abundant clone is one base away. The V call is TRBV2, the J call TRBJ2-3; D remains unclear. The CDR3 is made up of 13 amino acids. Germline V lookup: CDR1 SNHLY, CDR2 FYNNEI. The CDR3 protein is CASFAENTDAQYF. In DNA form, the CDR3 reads TGTGCCAGCTTCGCTGAAAACACAGATGCGCAGTATTTT. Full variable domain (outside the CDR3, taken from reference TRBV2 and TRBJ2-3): EPEVTQTPSHQVTQMGQEVILRCVPISNHLYFYWYRQILGQKVEFLVSFYNNEISEKSEIFDDQFSVERPDGSNFTLKIRSTKLEDSAMYFCASFAENTDAQYFGPGTRLTVL.

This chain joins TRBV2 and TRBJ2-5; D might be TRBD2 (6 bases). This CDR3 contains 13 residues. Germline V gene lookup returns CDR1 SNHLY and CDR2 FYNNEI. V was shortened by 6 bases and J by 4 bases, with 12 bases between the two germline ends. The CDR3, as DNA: TGTGCCAGCAGGGGCGGGGAAGTAGAGACCCAGTACTTC. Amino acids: CASRGGEVETQYF. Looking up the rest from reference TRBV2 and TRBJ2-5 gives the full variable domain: EPEVTQTPSHQVTQMGQEVILRCVPISNHLYFYWYRQILGQKVEFLVSFYNNEISEKSEIFDDQFSVERPDGSNFTLKIRSTKLEDSAMYFCASRGGEVETQYFGPGTRLLVL.

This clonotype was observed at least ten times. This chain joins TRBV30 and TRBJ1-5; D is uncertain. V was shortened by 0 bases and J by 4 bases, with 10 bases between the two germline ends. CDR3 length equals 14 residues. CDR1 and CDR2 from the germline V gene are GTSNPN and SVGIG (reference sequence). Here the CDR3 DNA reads TGTGCCTGGAGTGTACGGTCAGGTAATCAGCCCCAGCATTTT. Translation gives CAWSVRSGNQPQHF.

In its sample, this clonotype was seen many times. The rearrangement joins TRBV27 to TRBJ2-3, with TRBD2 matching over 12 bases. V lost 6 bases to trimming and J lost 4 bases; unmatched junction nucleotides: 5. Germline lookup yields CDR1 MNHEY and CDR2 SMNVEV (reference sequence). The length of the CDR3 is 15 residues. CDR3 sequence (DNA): TGTGCCAGCAGACACCGGACTAGCGGGGCAGATACGCAGTATTTT. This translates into CASRHRTSGADTQYF.

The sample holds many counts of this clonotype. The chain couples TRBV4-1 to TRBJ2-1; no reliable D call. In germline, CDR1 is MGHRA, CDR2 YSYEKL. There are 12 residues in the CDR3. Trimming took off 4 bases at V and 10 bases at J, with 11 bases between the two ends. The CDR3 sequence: CASSLPDPEQFF. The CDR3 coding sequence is TGCGCCAGCAGCCTCCCCGACCCCGAGCAGTTCTTC.

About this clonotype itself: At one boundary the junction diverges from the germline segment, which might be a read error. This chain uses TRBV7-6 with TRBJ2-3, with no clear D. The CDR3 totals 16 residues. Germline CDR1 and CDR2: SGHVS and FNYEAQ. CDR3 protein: CTSSLTRTAHTDTQYF. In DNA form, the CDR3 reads TGTACCAGCAGCTTAACTCGGACCGCCCACACAGATACGCAGTATTTT. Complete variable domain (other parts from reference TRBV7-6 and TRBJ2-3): GAGVSQSPRYKVTKRGQDVALRCDPISGHVSLYWYRQALGQGPEFLTYFNYEAQQDKSGLPNDRFSAERPEGSISTLTIQRTEQRDSAMYRCTSSLTRTAHTDTQYFGPGTRLTVL.

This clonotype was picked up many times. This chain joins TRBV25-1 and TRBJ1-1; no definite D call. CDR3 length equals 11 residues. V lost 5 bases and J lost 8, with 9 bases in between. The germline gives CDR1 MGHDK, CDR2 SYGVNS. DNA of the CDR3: TGTGCCAGCAGTCGCCCCGGGGAAGCTTTCTTT. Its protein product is CASSRPGEAFF. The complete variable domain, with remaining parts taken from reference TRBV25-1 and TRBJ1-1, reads EADIYQTPRYLVIGTGKKITLECSQTMGHDKMYWYQQDPGMELHLIHYSYGVNSTEKGDLSSESTVSRIRTEHFPLTLESARPSHTSQYLCASSRPGEAFFGQGTRLTVV.

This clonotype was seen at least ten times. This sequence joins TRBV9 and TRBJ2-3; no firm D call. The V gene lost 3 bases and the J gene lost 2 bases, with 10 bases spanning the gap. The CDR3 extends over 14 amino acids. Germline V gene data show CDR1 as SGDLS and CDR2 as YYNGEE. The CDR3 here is CASSGVVPTDTQYF. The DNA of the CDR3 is TGTGCCAGCAGCGGTGTCGTACCCACAGATACGCAGTATTTT.

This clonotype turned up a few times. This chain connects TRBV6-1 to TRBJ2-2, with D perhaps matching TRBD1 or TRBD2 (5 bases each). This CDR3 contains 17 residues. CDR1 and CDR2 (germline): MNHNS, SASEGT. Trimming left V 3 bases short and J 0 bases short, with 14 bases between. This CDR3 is CASSDLAGTANTGELFF. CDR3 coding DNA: TGTGCCAGCAGTGACCTTGCAGGGACGGCGAACACCGGGGAGCTGTTTTTT.

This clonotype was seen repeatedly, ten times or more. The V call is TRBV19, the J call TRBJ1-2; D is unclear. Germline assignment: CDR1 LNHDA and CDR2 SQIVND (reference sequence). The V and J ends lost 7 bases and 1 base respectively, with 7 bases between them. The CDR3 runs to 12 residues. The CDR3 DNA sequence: TGTGCCAGTACGAACAATAACTATGGCTACACCTTC. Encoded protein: CASTNNNYGYTF.

CDR3 in DNA: TGTGCCAGCAGCCAAACTAGTGAGCAGTTCTTC. This gives the protein CASSQTSEQFF. The genes are TRBV4-2 and TRBJ2-1; possibly TRBD2 for D (5 bases). The ends were cut back, 2 bases at V and 9 bases at J, with 5 bases in the middle. The CDR3 spans 11 residues. CDR1 is LGHNA, CDR2 YNFKEQ, per germline.

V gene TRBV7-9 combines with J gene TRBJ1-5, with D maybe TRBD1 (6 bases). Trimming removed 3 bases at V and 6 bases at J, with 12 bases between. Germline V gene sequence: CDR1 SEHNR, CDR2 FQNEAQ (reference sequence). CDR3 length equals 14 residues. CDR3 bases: TGTGCCAGCAGCTTTGGGGGGGCAGGTCAGCCCCAGCATTTT. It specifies CASSFGGAGQPQHF.

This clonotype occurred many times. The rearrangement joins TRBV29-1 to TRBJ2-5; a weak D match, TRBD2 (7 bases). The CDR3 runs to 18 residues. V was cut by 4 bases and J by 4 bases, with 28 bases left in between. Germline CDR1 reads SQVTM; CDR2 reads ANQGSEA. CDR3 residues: CSVGGLTRRGGNRETQYF. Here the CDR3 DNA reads TGCAGCGTTGGGGGCTTAACAAGGAGGGGGGGTAATCGAGAGACCCAGTACTTC.

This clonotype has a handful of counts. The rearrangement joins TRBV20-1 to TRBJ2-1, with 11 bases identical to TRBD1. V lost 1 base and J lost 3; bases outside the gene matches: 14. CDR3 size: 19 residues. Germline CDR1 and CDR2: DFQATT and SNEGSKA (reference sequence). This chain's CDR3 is CSARGLDRGRPVSYNEQFF. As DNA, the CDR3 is TGCAGTGCTAGAGGTTTGGACAGGGGGCGCCCAGTCAGCTACAATGAGCAGTTCTTC.

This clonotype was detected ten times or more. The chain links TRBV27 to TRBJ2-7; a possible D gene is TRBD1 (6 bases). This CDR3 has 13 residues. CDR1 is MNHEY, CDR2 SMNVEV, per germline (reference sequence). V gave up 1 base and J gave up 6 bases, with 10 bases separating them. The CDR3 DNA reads TGTGCCAGCAGTTTATGGTTAGGGGGCGAGCAGTACTTC. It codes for CASSLWLGGEQYF.